The 10 T cell receptor beta chains in this list originate from one sample, sequenced in a study of blood T cell repertoires in COVID-19. Sequencing used immunoSEQ multiplex PCR; TCRdb keeps in-frame clones, though not all of them. The sample lists 150,000 to 200,000 clones, about 85% seen once, with about 14% in the top ten. Source material: peripheral blood. Every receptor here comes from a woman aged 65 to 85 with COVID-19, enrolled during active disease.

V and J are TRBV18 and TRBJ2-3; D might be TRBD2 (6 bases). The V end was cut by 3 bases, the J end by 1 base, with 14 bases between. Germline-derived CDR1 and CDR2 are KGHSH and LQKENI. The CDR3 covers 16 residues. CDR3 nucleotide sequence: TGTGCCAGCTCACCCATAGCGGCGGGTCGCACAGATACGCAGTATTTT. Its translation is CASSPIAAGRTDTQYF.

The rearrangement links TRBV3-1 (or the pseudogene TRBV3-2) to TRBJ2-7; TRBD2 agrees at 9 bases. J was trimmed by 2 bases and V by 3 bases; bases with no gene match: 5. The germline V gene has CDR1 LGHDT and CDR2 YNNKEL (reference sequence). The CDR3 runs to 15 residues. CDR3 sequence reads: CASSHEVAGAYEQYF. The DNA for the CDR3 is TGTGCCAGCAGCCACGAGGTAGCGGGAGCCTACGAGCAGTACTTC.

V is TRBV7-2 and J is TRBJ1-3; 8 bases match TRBD1. V was clipped by 4 bases and J by 0 bases; unmatched bases: 2. Germline V CDR1 and CDR2: SGHTA, FQGNSA. The CDR3 sequence is 15 residues long. The CDR3 DNA reads as TGTGCCAGCAGCTCCACAGGGGGCTCTGGAAACACCATATATTTT. It encodes CASSSTGGSGNTIYF.

V is TRBV19 and J is TRBJ1-2, with TRBD1 identical over 7 bases. Germline assignment: CDR1 LNHDA and CDR2 SQIVND (reference sequence). The V gene end was trimmed by 9 bases and the J gene end by 4 bases; junction bases not matched to a gene: 11. This CDR3 spans 14 amino acids. The CDR3 loop is CASLSQAGGYGYTF. The CDR3 DNA is TGTGCCAGCCTCTCCCAGGCAGGGGGCTATGGCTACACCTTC.

The V call is TRBV7-6, the J call TRBJ1-6; no clear D gene. Trimming pared 8 bases from V and 7 bases from J, leaving 21 bases between. Germline loops: CDR1 SGHVS, CDR2 FNYEAQ. The CDR3 loop spans 16 amino acids. CDR3 bases: TGTGCCAGCTCCCTTAGGGAGGGCGTTACGAATTCACCCCTCCACTTT. Amino acids: CASSLREGVTNSPLHF.

This rearrangement joins TRBV27 to TRBJ1-1; maybe TRBD1 (5 bases). Germline V gene lookup returns CDR1 MNHEY and CDR2 SMNVEV (reference sequence). V was clipped by 10 bases and J by 0 bases, with 12 bases between them. The CDR3 spans 13 residues. The CDR3: CATRRVMNTEAFF. CDR3 coding DNA: TGTGCCACCCGCAGGGTTATGAACACTGAAGCTTTCTTT.

The chain joins TRBV19 to TRBJ1-1; D gene unclear. The CDR3 is 14 amino acids. CDR1 is LNHDA, CDR2 SQIVND, per germline (reference sequence). Trimming removed 9 bases at V and 4 bases at J, with 18 bases between. CDR3 nucleotide sequence: TGTGCCAGCGCTGCCAACACAGCCTCCACTGAAGCTTTCTTT. This gives the protein CASAANTASTEAFF.

V gene TRBV2 combines with J gene TRBJ2-5, with 10 bases aligning to TRBD1. J gave up 4 bases and V 5 bases, and 4 bases lay outside the gene matches. The CDR3 is made up of 14 amino acids. Germline V gives CDR1 SNHLY, CDR2 FYNNEI. The CDR3 sequence is CASSLDRGPETQYF. The CDR3 DNA follows: TGTGCCAGCAGTCTAGACAGGGGGCCAGAGACCCAGTACTTC. The whole variable domain, remainder taken from reference TRBV2 and TRBJ2-5, is EPEVTQTPSHQVTQMGQEVILRCVPISNHLYFYWYRQILGQKVEFLVSFYNNEISEKSEIFDDQFSVERPDGSNFTLKIRSTKLEDSAMYFCASSLDRGPETQYFGPGTRLLVL.

The chain carries TRBV6-5 and TRBJ2-3; TRBD1 matches 7 bases. This CDR3 contains 14 residues. J was trimmed by 3 bases and V by 5 bases; bases with no gene match: 5. Germline V CDR1 and CDR2: MNHEY, SVGAGI. CDR3 coding DNA: TGTGCCAGCAGTCAGGGGGTAAGAACAGATACGCAGTATTTT. Translation gives CASSQGVRTDTQYF.

V and J are TRBV5-1 and TRBJ1-2; D unclear. V gave up 1 base and J gave up 7 bases, with 14 bases separating them. The CDR3 is 14 amino acids. CDR1 is SGHRS, CDR2 YFSETQ, per germline. The CDR3 sequence: CASSLRAGLSGYTF. The CDR3 nucleotides are TGCGCCAGCAGCTTGCGAGCAGGACTATCTGGCTACACCTTC.